Listed below are T cell receptor beta chains from one sample, sequenced in a study of blood T cells in healthy people across ages. TCRdb reanalysed the 5' RACE reads using MiXCR and keeps one entry per CDR3 protein. This sample has roughly 560,000 distinct CDR3 sequences, with less than 25% found just once. These sequences were also reported in another study, on T cells of mothers and their children.

Source material: blood. The source of these receptors is a boy aged 5-17 years in good health. The CDR3 runs from the conserved cysteine through the conserved F or W. The order of the fields is CDR3 length, V gene, CDR3 protein.

cdr3_length: 15; v_call: TRBV7-9; cdr3_aa: CASSLIPGSLSGYTF
cdr3_length: 15; v_call: TRBV7-7; cdr3_aa: CASSYSGTGYEKLFF
cdr3_length: 14; v_call: TRBV10-3; cdr3_aa: CAISGDTNSYEQYF
cdr3_length: 12; v_call: TRBV5-1; cdr3_aa: CASSFGFDEQYF
cdr3_length: 16; v_call: TRBV12-5; cdr3_aa: CASGLVVSGRKETQYF
cdr3_length: 15; v_call: TRBV29-1; cdr3_aa: CSVVPRVGSSYGYTF
cdr3_length: 17; v_call: TRBV27; cdr3_aa: CASSPHIIAASQETQYF
cdr3_length: 13; v_call: TRBV2; cdr3_aa: CASSQDKNTEAFF
cdr3_length: 16; v_call: TRBV7-9; cdr3_aa: CASSFRAGLTRETQYF
cdr3_length: 14; v_call: TRBV20-1; cdr3_aa: CSARDVERTETQYF
cdr3_length: 14; v_call: TRBV7-8; cdr3_aa: CASSLTYYQETQYF
cdr3_length: 13; v_call: TRBV9; cdr3_aa: CASSVAIGQEQYF
cdr3_length: 16; v_call: TRBV6-4; cdr3_aa: CASSTEGSGTYNEQFF
cdr3_length: 15; v_call: TRBV7-9; cdr3_aa: CASSPPGQVNSPLHF
cdr3_length: 16; v_call: TRBV7-6; cdr3_aa: CASSLGLAGGLYEQYF
cdr3_length: 12; v_call: TRBV12-3/TRBV12-4; cdr3_aa: CASAPGDETQYF
cdr3_length: 16; v_call: TRBV4-1; cdr3_aa: CASSQTRLAGDYEQYF
cdr3_length: 14; v_call: TRBV19; cdr3_aa: CATSDRGSGNTIYF
cdr3_length: 16; v_call: TRBV7-9; cdr3_aa: CASSLAGGPKNTEAFF
cdr3_length: 12; v_call: TRBV29-1; cdr3_aa: CSVEDGVAEQYF
cdr3_length: 14; v_call: TRBV5-1; cdr3_aa: CASSWELSQETQYF
cdr3_length: 21; v_call: TRBV12-3/TRBV12-4; cdr3_aa: CASIFRPPFLPRRASTDTQYF
cdr3_length: 13; v_call: TRBV28; cdr3_aa: CASSPDRYQPQHF
cdr3_length: 15; v_call: TRBV11-2; cdr3_aa: CASSSQGAAGAGQFF
cdr3_length: 18; v_call: TRBV6-2/TRBV6-3; cdr3_aa: CASSWLRTGGEAKNIQYF
cdr3_length: 14; v_call: TRBV7-9; cdr3_aa: CASSPRGGDYGYTF
cdr3_length: 17; v_call: TRBV4-3; cdr3_aa: CASSPPVREAGYYGYTF
cdr3_length: 12; v_call: TRBV20-1; cdr3_aa: CSARDLGSEQYF
cdr3_length: 15; v_call: TRBV28; cdr3_aa: CASSSLGGGNTEAFF
cdr3_length: 18; v_call: TRBV4-1; cdr3_aa: CASSQDLKGARRTYEQYF
cdr3_length: 14; v_call: TRBV20-1; cdr3_aa: CSAPLLAGENEQYF
cdr3_length: 17; v_call: TRBV18; cdr3_aa: CASSPRTSGSLYNEQFF
cdr3_length: 16; v_call: TRBV7-2; cdr3_aa: CASSLLAGVGKNIQYF
cdr3_length: 13; v_call: TRBV29-1; cdr3_aa: CSGSLSGPGELFF
cdr3_length: 13; v_call: TRBV29-1; cdr3_aa: CSVEGGANTEAFF
cdr3_length: 18; v_call: TRBV12-3/TRBV12-4; cdr3_aa: CASSSSWGATWQWETQYF